This is a list of T cell receptor beta chains from one sample in a study of CD8 T cells in ankylosing spondylitis. TCRdb used MiXCR to reprocess the 5' RACE reads, holding one entry per CDR3 protein. Altogether 250,000 or so distinct CDR3 sequences are present, over 9.5% being singletons, with the ten largest covering less than 3%. Input material: blood, either unsorted or a sorted T cell fraction (not recorded which). These receptors all stem from a male donor with ankylosing spondylitis or in good health (not recorded which). Both conserved end residues are part of each CDR3. The D gene is left open where the match is weak.

TRBJ2-1	NA	18	TRBV6-2/TRBV6-3	CASSYAKRGVSSYNEQFF
TRBJ2-7	NA	13	TRBV6-5	CASSYSQGNEQYF
TRBJ2-7	NA	14	TRBV4-1	CASSQGDGPYEQYF
TRBJ2-4	NA	14	TRBV5-1	CASSLEGSINIQYF
TRBJ1-4	NA	18	TRBV6-2/TRBV6-3	CASSPGQWPDSSSEKLFF
TRBJ1-2	NA	12	TRBV30	CAWSVSRGGYTF
TRBJ2-4	NA	11	TRBV30	CAWSVRGIQYF
TRBJ2-2	NA	16	TRBV21-1	CASSTSPGQSTGELFF
TRBJ1-6	NA	14	TRBV29-1	CSVRFGGHEAPLHF
TRBJ2-7	TRBD2	17	TRBV3-1	CASRGGTSGSDTYEQYF
TRBJ2-1	TRBD2	19	TRBV20-1	CSARVKWASGSRSYNEQFF
TRBJ1-1	NA	16	TRBV7-2	CASSPRVGVTNTEAFF
TRBJ2-7	NA	14	TRBV20-1	CSARGPAGRYEQYF
TRBJ1-2	NA	14	TRBV7-8	CASMPGPTDYGYTF
TRBJ1-2	NA	17	TRBV27	CASSLKAGAAFAYGYTF
TRBJ2-3	TRBD2	14	TRBV13	CASSLELAGTTQYF
TRBJ2-2	NA	13	TRBV6-4	CASRLENTGELFF
TRBJ1-3	NA	14	TRBV20-1	CSARVASSGNTIYF
TRBJ1-1	NA	13	TRBV30	CAWSGQRGTEAFF
TRBJ1-4	NA	13	TRBV3-1	CASRPARSEKLFF
TRBJ1-2	NA	13	TRBV29-1	CSVMSGTGSGYTF
TRBJ2-2	NA	13	TRBV30	CAWSVSGTGELFF
TRBJ1-5	NA	15	TRBV7-2	CASSLRASGNQPQHF
TRBJ2-2	NA	14	TRBV6-5	CASSYSGRTGELFF
TRBJ2-1	NA	13	TRBV10-2	CATCGLSADEQFF
TRBJ2-3	NA	13	TRBV6-1	CASERVGADTQYF
TRBJ2-7	NA	13	TRBV30	CAWSLTPAYEQYF
TRBJ2-3	NA	14	TRBV27	CASSFHLPGDTQYF
TRBJ1-2	TRBD1	13	TRBV6-1	CASSRDRGQGYTF